The sequence of this T cell receptor (beta chain) was determined in a study of blood T cells in healthy people across ages. Sample-barcoded 5' priming and a J-beta primer mix drove a second PCR of about 6 to 12 cycles. TCRdb re-called the 5' RACE reads with MiXCR, one entry per CDR3 protein. Of approximately 780,000 distinct CDR3 sequences listed, around 25% were seen once; the top ten hold around 2.9%. Trimming cost V 4 bases and J 8 bases, with 17 bases left between them. This CDR3 is 14 amino acids long. Germline-derived CDR1 and CDR2 are DFQATT and SNEGSKA (reference sequence). The same sample was also used in a study of T cells of mothers and their children.

This clonotype was obtained from a boy younger than 18 in good health. Source material: blood. The chain carries TRBV20-1 and TRBJ1-4; D remains ambiguous. CDR3 in amino acids: CSATVGGLDEKLFF. The CDR3 DNA reads as TGCAGTGCTACGGTGGGAGGGTTGGACGAAAAACTGTTTTTT.